This T cell receptor beta chain came from a study of long-term antiretroviral therapy in people with HIV. Turning to the study itself: The oldest specimens predate the 2015 immediate-ART recommendation by about a decade.

This clone was recorded a few times. Its antigen is undetermined. CDR1 is SNHLY and CDR2 is FYNNEI in the germline V gene. With 7 bases removed from V and 9 bases from J, the gap between germline ends came to 22 bases. The CDR3 extends over 14 amino acids. Researchers report immunoSEQ v3.0 was run at survey level. Measured with immunoSEQ multiplex PCR; TCRdb has only the in-frame clones, and not every one. Here the sample spans about 22,000 clones, roughly 84% being singletons. Whole-study results and caveats: Controls had broader CDR3 length ranges than HIV repertoires did.

The origin of this receptor is a man aged 55 to 70 with HIV. Sample: unsorted PBMCs, taken 0.6 years after starting antiretroviral therapy. The V gene is TRBV2, the J gene TRBJ2-7; possible D gene TRBD1, 5 bases. The CDR3 spells CASIAWRSSQGQYF. In DNA form, the CDR3 reads TGTGCCAGCATTGCTTGGCGTTCTTCTCAGGGGCAGTACTTC.